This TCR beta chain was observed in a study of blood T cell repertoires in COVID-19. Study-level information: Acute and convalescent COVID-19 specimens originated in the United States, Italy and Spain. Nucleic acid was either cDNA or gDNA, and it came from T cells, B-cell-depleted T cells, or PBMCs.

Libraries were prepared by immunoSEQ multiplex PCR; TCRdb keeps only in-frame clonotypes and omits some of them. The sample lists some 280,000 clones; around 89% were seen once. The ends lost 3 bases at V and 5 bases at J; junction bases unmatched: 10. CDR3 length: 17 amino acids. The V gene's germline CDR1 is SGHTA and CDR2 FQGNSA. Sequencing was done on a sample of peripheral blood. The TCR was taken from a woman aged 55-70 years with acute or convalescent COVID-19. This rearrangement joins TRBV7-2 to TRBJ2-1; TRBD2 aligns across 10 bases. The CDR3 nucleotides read TGTGCCAGCAGCTTTTCTAGCGGGAGAGGGGCGAACAATGAGCAGTTCTTC. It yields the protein CASSFSSGRGANNEQFF.